A selection of T cell receptor beta chains follows, all from one sample in a study of T cells in narcolepsy. Measured with immunoSEQ multiplex PCR; TCRdb has only the in-frame clones, and not every one. The top ten hold about 10% of the sample, which has 25,000 or so clones, around 85% seen once. The sample comprised memory (CD45RA-) CD4+ T cells from blood. The receptors here all came from a human donor in good health. CDR3s include the opening cysteine and the closing phenylalanine or tryptophan. A D gene is named only where the DNA matches it firmly. Part of the rows lack a size; the others show once, few, many or a class for expanded clones.

V gene	clone size	D gene	J gene	CDR3 DNA	CDR3 protein
TRBV5-1	NA	TRBD2	TRBJ2-7	TGCGCCAGCAGCTTGGGGGGGTCTGGCGGGAGAAATCTAAACGAGCAGTACTTC	CASSLGGSGGRNLNEQYF
TRBV21-1	NA	NA	TRBJ1-4	TGTGCCAGCACTCATGCAGGGACAGGGGGCGATACGGCTAATGAAAAACTGTTTTTT	CASTHAGTGGDTANEKLFF
TRBV4-2	NA	TRBD1	TRBJ1-5	TGTGCCAGCAGCCCTGGGGGCACAGGGGGCAATCAGCCCCAGCATTTT	CASSPGGTGGNQPQHF
TRBV6-1	NA	NA	TRBJ1-5	TGTGCCAGCAGTAGCTTCGGCAGGGGCAATCAGCCCCAGCATTTT	CASSSFGRGNQPQHF
TRBV5-6	NA	NA	TRBJ2-1	TGTGCCAGCAGCGCCCCCCCAGGATACAATGAGCAGTTCTTC	CASSAPPGYNEQFF
TRBV10-1	few	NA	TRBJ1-4	TGCGCCAGCAGTGATCCCAGGGAGGAAGGGGAAAAACTGTTTTTT	CASSDPREEGEKLFF
TRBV30	NA	TRBD1	TRBJ2-7	TGTGCCTGGAGACAGGGGATCCGCTCCTACGAGCAGTACTTC	CAWRQGIRSYEQYF
TRBV6-5	NA	TRBD1	TRBJ1-3	TGTGCCAGCAGGGGGACAGAGGAAAACACCATATATTTT	CASRGTEENTIYF
TRBV6-1	few	NA	TRBJ2-1	TGTGCCAGCAGTGGGGGGGCGAGGGGTTCCTACAATGAGCAGTTCTTC	CASSGGARGSYNEQFF
TRBV5-1	NA	TRBD1	TRBJ1-2	TGCGCCAGCAGCCTTGACAGGGCCACACATGGCTACACCTTC	CASSLDRATHGYTF
TRBV10-3	NA	NA	TRBJ2-1	TGTGCCATCGGGCCAAGGGATGAGCAGTTCTTC	CAIGPRDEQFF
TRBV15	NA	NA	TRBJ2-3	TGTGCCACCAGCAGAGATCCGGGACTCCAAGATACGCAGTATTTT	CATSRDPGLQDTQYF
TRBV9	NA	TRBD1	TRBJ2-3	TGTGCCAGCAGCCCCCGGACAGGGTTGGATACGCAGTATTTT	CASSPRTGLDTQYF
TRBV25-1	NA	TRBD2	TRBJ2-5	TGTGCCAGCAGTGAAACCCTAGCGGGAGGTGGCTGGCAGACCCAGTACTTC	CASSETLAGGGWQTQYF
TRBV27	NA	TRBD1	TRBJ1-2	TGTGCCAGCAGTTTATATGGACAGGGGTATGGCTACACCTTC	CASSLYGQGYGYTF
TRBV6-6	NA	NA	TRBJ2-5	TGTGCCAGCAGTGTCGGGACAGCGGGAGAGACCCAGTACTTC	CASSVGTAGETQYF
TRBV6-6	NA	NA	TRBJ2-7	TGTGCCAGCAGTTCAGGGGCAGGGATGGTGGGCGAGCAGTACTTC	CASSSGAGMVGEQYF
TRBV7-2	NA	NA	TRBJ2-7	TGTGCCAGCAGCTTCGGACGGAGCTCCTACGAGCAGTACTTC	CASSFGRSSYEQYF
TRBV14	NA	NA	TRBJ2-1	TGTGCCAGCAGATCGACCGGGCCCTACAATGAGCAGTTCTTC	CASRSTGPYNEQFF